Listed below are T cell receptor beta chains from one sample, sequenced in a study of T cell responses to AZD1222 COVID-19 vaccine. The data were produced by immunoSEQ multiplex PCR, yet TCRdb's version contains in-frame clones alone and is incomplete. In the table there are roughly 150,000 clones, 87% of which are singletons. Sample: peripheral blood, taken 28 days after the second AZD1222 dose. The receptors derive from an adult who received the AZD1222 COVID-19 vaccine. The CDR3 runs from the conserved cysteine through the conserved F or W. The D gene is left open where the match is weak. Not every row has a clone size; where given, it reads once, few, many or a size class.

abundance: -; d_gene: TRBD2; v_gene: TRBV6-5; j_gene: TRBJ2-2; CDR3aa: CASTPGLAGTGELFF; CDR3nt: TGTGCCAGCACCCCGGGACTAGCGGGAACCGGGGAGCTGTTTTTT
abundance: -; d_gene: -; v_gene: TRBV2; j_gene: TRBJ2-5; CDR3aa: CASSEATGIQETQYF; CDR3nt: TGTGCCAGCAGTGAAGCGACGGGGATCCAAGAGACCCAGTACTTC
abundance: once; d_gene: -; v_gene: TRBV20-1; j_gene: TRBJ1-2; CDR3aa: CSAYSGPGYTF; CDR3nt: TGCAGTGCCTATTCGGGTCCTGGCTACACCTTC
abundance: -; d_gene: TRBD1; v_gene: TRBV27; j_gene: TRBJ2-3; CDR3aa: CASSSRPGQGRTDTQYF; CDR3nt: TGTGCCAGCAGTTCGCGACCGGGACAGGGACGCACAGATACGCAGTATTTT
abundance: -; d_gene: TRBD2; v_gene: TRBV7-2; j_gene: TRBJ2-7; CDR3aa: CASSLAPWKRDSYEQYF; CDR3nt: TGTGCCAGCAGCTTGGCCCCTTGGAAGCGGGACTCCTACGAGCAGTACTTC
abundance: -; d_gene: -; v_gene: TRBV5-1; j_gene: TRBJ1-1; CDR3aa: CASSVGGLYMNTEAFF; CDR3nt: TGCGCCAGCAGCGTGGGAGGGCTCTACATGAACACTGAAGCTTTCTTT
abundance: -; d_gene: TRBD1; v_gene: TRBV7-2; j_gene: TRBJ1-1; CDR3aa: CASSLDQGAVAFF; CDR3nt: TGTGCCAGCAGCTTAGATCAGGGGGCTGTAGCTTTCTTT
abundance: -; d_gene: -; v_gene: TRBV5-8; j_gene: TRBJ2-3; CDR3aa: CASSLPGQRSLGDTQYF; CDR3nt: TGTGCCAGCAGCTTACCGGGACAACGATCACTAGGAGATACGCAGTATTTT
abundance: -; d_gene: -; v_gene: TRBV5-4; j_gene: TRBJ2-5; CDR3aa: CASSNRLGGKETQYF; CDR3nt: TGTGCCAGCAGCAACCGACTAGGTGGGAAAGAGACCCAGTACTTC
abundance: once; d_gene: -; v_gene: TRBV19; j_gene: TRBJ1-1; CDR3aa: CASSTLLRGVNTEAFF; CDR3nt: TGTGCCAGTAGTACCCTGCTTCGGGGGGTGAACACTGAAGCTTTCTTT
abundance: -; d_gene: TRBD1; v_gene: TRBV29-1; j_gene: TRBJ1-1; CDR3aa: CSVEVTGLAEAFF; CDR3nt: TGCAGCGTTGAAGTGACAGGGCTAGCTGAAGCTTTCTTT
abundance: -; d_gene: -; v_gene: TRBV14; j_gene: TRBJ2-3; CDR3aa: CASSQDRRPSTDTQYF; CDR3nt: TGTGCCAGCAGCCAAGATAGAAGGCCAAGCACAGATACGCAGTATTTT
abundance: -; d_gene: -; v_gene: TRBV11-3; j_gene: TRBJ2-1; CDR3aa: CASSLVSSSYNEQFF; CDR3nt: TGTGCCAGCAGCTTAGTCAGTAGCTCCTACAATGAGCAGTTCTTC
abundance: -; d_gene: TRBD1; v_gene: TRBV5-1; j_gene: TRBJ2-1; CDR3aa: CASSLSTGGSVDEQFF; CDR3nt: TGCGCCAGCAGCTTGTCCACAGGGGGGAGTGTGGATGAGCAGTTCTTC
abundance: -; d_gene: -; v_gene: TRBV5-1; j_gene: TRBJ2-1; CDR3aa: CASRRDPTGNEQFF; CDR3nt: TGCGCCAGCAGACGCGACCCAACCGGCAATGAGCAGTTCTTC
abundance: -; d_gene: TRBD1; v_gene: TRBV11-2; j_gene: TRBJ1-2; CDR3aa: CASSSRTGTIQNYGYTF; CDR3nt: TGTGCCAGCAGCTCGAGGACAGGGACGATACAGAACTATGGCTACACCTTC
abundance: -; d_gene: -; v_gene: TRBV27; j_gene: TRBJ1-2; CDR3aa: CASSSWVGVNYGYTF; CDR3nt: TGTGCCAGCAGTTCATGGGTGGGAGTGAACTATGGCTACACCTTC
abundance: -; d_gene: TRBD2; v_gene: TRBV10-3; j_gene: TRBJ2-3; CDR3aa: CAIMGTSGRTDTQYF; CDR3nt: TGTGCCATCATGGGGACTAGCGGGCGGACAGATACGCAGTATTTT
abundance: -; d_gene: -; v_gene: TRBV12-3/TRBV12-4; j_gene: TRBJ1-1; CDR3aa: CASSRDSHPFF; CDR3nt: TGTGCCAGCAGCCGAGACAGCCACCCTTTCTTT
abundance: -; d_gene: -; v_gene: TRBV5-1; j_gene: TRBJ1-2; CDR3aa: CASSIDSNYGYTF; CDR3nt: TGCGCCAGCAGCATCGACAGTAACTATGGCTACACCTTC
abundance: -; d_gene: -; v_gene: TRBV7-9; j_gene: TRBJ2-3; CDR3aa: CASSSTSVGTDTQYF; CDR3nt: TGTGCCAGCAGCTCTACTAGTGTCGGCACAGATACGCAGTATTTT
abundance: -; d_gene: TRBD2; v_gene: TRBV19; j_gene: TRBJ2-3; CDR3aa: CASSTTASGSDTQYF; CDR3nt: TGTGCCAGTAGTACCACGGCTAGCGGATCAGATACGCAGTATTTT
abundance: once; d_gene: -; v_gene: TRBV5-1; j_gene: TRBJ2-7; CDR3aa: CASSLEFEQYF; CDR3nt: TGCGCCAGCAGCTTGGAGTTCGAGCAGTACTTC
abundance: -; d_gene: -; v_gene: TRBV19; j_gene: TRBJ1-4; CDR3aa: CASFGGSNEKLFF; CDR3nt: TGTGCCAGTTTTGGGGGTTCTAATGAAAAACTGTTTTTT